Listed here are 32 T cell receptor beta chains from one sample, sequenced in a study of regulatory T cells (dated by TCRdb to between 2017 and 2018). General study outcomes and caveats: Hydrophobic residues at CDR3 positions 6 and 7 were enriched in conventional CD4+ T cells from CD3G-deficient patients, which suggests more self-reactive specificities.

Library preparation was by the immunoSEQ multiplex PCR assay. The multiplex PCR used 52 forward TRBV primers and 13 reverse TRBJ primers, with assay-based and computational corrections for amplification bias. In its TCRdb copy, this immuneACCESS table keeps in-frame sequences only and misses some clones. Where compared with another copy, unresolved V genes explain less than half of these, and the others have no known cause. Counted in this sample were tens of thousands of clones; roughly 90% of them appeared once. The ten largest clones add up to about 2.5% of the sample. Their recognized antigens are unknown. The sample consisted of conventional CD4+ T cells sorted from blood. The origin of the receptors is a person aged 18 to 30 with CD3G deficiency.

In its sample, this clone was seen a few times. The rearrangement joins TRBV5-1 to TRBJ1-2; TRBD1 is a possible D gene (5 bases). Trimming cost V 3 bases and J 4 bases, with 16 bases left between them. Germline values: CDR1 SGHRS, CDR2 YFSETQ. The CDR3 is 15 amino acids. CDR3 bases: TGCGCCAGCAGCTCCGACGGACGGGGGGTCTATGGCTACACCTTC. Amino acid sequence: CASSSDGRGVYGYTF.

The chain is built from TRBV19 and TRBJ2-1, with 10 bases lining up with TRBD1. The CDR3 spans 15 residues. The V gene end was trimmed by 5 bases and the J gene end by 3 bases; junction bases not matched to a gene: 4. The germline gives CDR1 LNHDA, CDR2 SQIVND (reference sequence). CDR3 sequence reads: CASSPTGGHYNEQFF. CDR3 nucleotides: TGTGCCAGTAGTCCGACAGGGGGCCACTACAATGAGCAGTTCTTC.

J is TRBJ2-7 and V is TRBV10-2; D is unclear. Trimming took off 1 base at V and 5 bases at J, with 9 bases between the two ends. CDR3 length: 13 residues. CDR1 is WSHSY and CDR2 is SAAADI in the germline V gene. CDR3 loop: CASSELGVHEQYF. The CDR3 DNA follows: TGCGCCAGCAGTGAGTTAGGTGTCCACGAGCAGTACTTC.

This chain joins TRBV18 and TRBJ2-1; D is unresolved. Per germline, CDR1 KGHSH and CDR2 LQKENI. The CDR3 length is 12 residues. The V and J ends lost 2 bases and 8 bases respectively, with 7 bases between them. CDR3 residues: CASSPSRDEQFF. Written as DNA, the CDR3 is TGTGCCAGCTCACCAAGTAGGGATGAGCAGTTCTTC.

V gene TRBV19 combines with J gene TRBJ2-2, with 8 positions matching TRBD1. Per the germline V gene, CDR1 is LNHDA and CDR2 is SQIVND (reference sequence). The CDR3 has 14 amino acids. Germline trimming cut 7 bases from V and 4 bases from J; bases unmatched to any gene: 5. The CDR3 loop is CASTGGGGTGELFF. CDR3 DNA sequence: TGTGCCAGTACAGGGGGCGGAGGCACCGGGGAGCTGTTTTTT.

This clone was seen just once. This chain uses TRBV5-1 with TRBJ2-6; tentatively, D is TRBD1 (6 bases). Germline CDR1 reads SGHRS; CDR2 reads YFSETQ. The CDR3 is 14 residues long. The germline V and J ends were trimmed by 6 bases and 2 bases, with 9 bases remaining between them. Here the CDR3 DNA reads TGCGCCAGCAAAGGGGACACTGGGGCCAACGTCCTGACTTTC. Its translation: CASKGDTGANVLTF.

The rearrangement joins TRBV6-1 to TRBJ2-4, with D possibly matching TRBD2 (6 bases). The germline gives CDR1 MNHNS, CDR2 SASEGT. Trimming cost V 0 bases and J 13 bases, with 7 bases left between them. This CDR3 has 11 residues. CDR3 loop: CASSEAGSQYF. CDR3 nucleotide sequence: TGTGCCAGCAGTGAAGCCGGGAGCCAGTACTTC.

The chain recombines TRBV5-1 with TRBJ2-6; the match to TRBD2 covers 7 bases. The ends lost 0 bases at V and 3 bases at J; junction bases unmatched: 9. This CDR3 is 18 amino acids long. Per germline, CDR1 SGHRS and CDR2 YFSETQ. The CDR3 DNA sequence: TGCGCCAGCAGCTTGGAAGCCGGGGGGTCGAGTGGGGCCAACGTCCTGACTTTC. It codes for CASSLEAGGSSGANVLTF.

The rearrangement uses TRBV18 and TRBJ1-1; TRBD1 aligns across 7 bases. Germline V gene lookup returns CDR1 KGHSH and CDR2 LQKENI. CDR3 size: 17 residues. J lost 2 bases, V lost 2 bases, and 11 bases had no gene match. The CDR3 sequence: CASSPSHLGTANTEAFF. CDR3 nucleotides: TGTGCCAGCTCACCATCCCACCTGGGGACAGCTAACACTGAAGCTTTCTTT.

This clone appeared a few times. The gene calls are TRBV7-9 and TRBJ1-1, with D maybe TRBD1 (6 bases). The length of the CDR3 is 14 residues. Germline V gives CDR1 SEHNR, CDR2 FQNEAQ (reference sequence). Trimming removed 1 base from V and 1 base from J, with 7 bases in between. The CDR3 protein is CASSLVQGNTEAFF. The CDR3 region has the DNA TGTGCCAGCAGCTTAGTACAGGGGAACACTGAAGCTTTCTTT. The entire variable domain, with the rest obtained from reference TRBV7-9 and TRBJ1-1, is as follows: DTGVSQNPRHKITKRGQNVTFRCDPISEHNRLYWYRQTLGQGPEFLTYFQNEAQLEKSRLLSDRFSAERPKGSFSTLEIQRTEQGDSAMYLCASSLVQGNTEAFFGQGTRLTVV.

There are a few counts of this clone. V gene TRBV19 combines with J gene TRBJ2-7, with D possibly TRBD1 on 5 matching bases. The CDR3 contains 15 residues. Trimming took off 1 base at V and 3 bases at J, with 13 bases between the two ends. CDR1 and CDR2 from the germline V gene are LNHDA and SQIVND (reference sequence). For the CDR3, the DNA is TGTGCCAGTAGTATAGGACCAGACAGCTTCTACGAGCAGTACTTC. Its protein product is CASSIGPDSFYEQYF.

The chain combines TRBV6-1 with TRBJ2-7; no clear D. V gave up 2 bases and J gave up 2 bases, with 7 bases separating them. Germline V gene sequence: CDR1 MNHNS, CDR2 SASEGT. This CDR3 contains 13 residues. The CDR3 spells CASSERVAYEQYF. CDR3 coding DNA: TGTGCCAGCAGTGAAAGGGTCGCCTACGAGCAGTACTTC.

V usage is TRBV5-1 and J usage is TRBJ2-1; 8 positions agree with TRBD1. V shed 3 bases, J shed 15 bases, and the junction held 11 bases outside the gene matches. Germline lookup yields CDR1 SGHRS and CDR2 YFSETQ. The CDR3 is made up of 13 amino acids. CDR3 amino acids: CASSSIPGQESFF. CDR3 coding DNA: TGCGCCAGCAGCTCGATCCCGGGACAGGAGTCGTTCTTC. The variable domain in full, completed from reference TRBV5-1 and TRBJ2-1, reads KAGVTQTPRYLIKTRGQQVTLSCSPISGHRSVSWYQQTPGQGLQFLFEYFSETQRNKGNFPGRFSGRQFSNSRSEMNVSTLELGDSALYLCASSSIPGQESFFGPGTRLTVL.

Concerning this clone: Different DNA sequences within this sample yield the same CDR3. This chain connects TRBV19 to TRBJ1-1, with D maybe TRBD1 (5 bases). With 2 bases removed from V and 3 bases from J, the gap between germline ends came to 7 bases. The CDR3 is 13 residues long. The V gene's germline CDR1 is LNHDA and CDR2 SQIVND (reference sequence). The DNA of the CDR3 is TGTGCCAGTAGTATACAGGGCGACACTGAAGCTTTCTTT. Protein product: CASSIQGDTEAFF.

The chain employs TRBV19 and TRBJ2-1; perhaps TRBD1 as D (6 bases). Trimming took off 3 bases at V and 4 bases at J, with 10 bases between the two ends. Looked up from germline, CDR1 is LNHDA and CDR2 is SQIVND (reference sequence). The CDR3 contains 14 residues. The CDR3 DNA reads TGTGCCAGTAGTATTACAGGGCGATACAATGAGCAGTTCTTC. Encoded protein: CASSITGRYNEQFF.

The gene calls are TRBV5-1 and TRBJ2-3, with unresolved D. Germline values: CDR1 SGHRS, CDR2 YFSETQ. The CDR3 spans 14 residues. Trimming took 0 bases from V and 2 from J, leaving 7 bases between them. The CDR3, as DNA: TGCGCCAGCAGCTTGGACGTCTACACAGATACGCAGTATTTT. It is translated as CASSLDVYTDTQYF.

The rearrangement joins TRBV5-1 to TRBJ2-1; the D gene is possibly TRBD2 (5 bases). The CDR3 loop spans 15 amino acids. Germline V lookup: CDR1 SGHRS, CDR2 YFSETQ. V was pared by 2 bases and J by 0 bases, with 9 bases between. As DNA, the CDR3 is TGCGCCAGCAGCTTCGGACTTCTCTCCTACAATGAGCAGTTCTTC. It yields the protein CASSFGLLSYNEQFF.

There are a few counts of this clone. The CDR3 here is CASSTLDGAYEQYF. In nucleotides, the CDR3 is TGTGCCAGCAGCACCCTGGACGGCGCCTACGAGCAGTACTTC. The V call is TRBV28, the J call TRBJ2-7, with D hard to call. V lost 6 bases, J lost 2 bases, and 14 bases lay in between. The CDR3 length is 14 residues. Per the germline V gene, CDR1 is MDHEN and CDR2 is SYDVKM.

The chain links TRBV5-1 to TRBJ2-7, with 9 bases matching TRBD1. Trimming took 5 bases from V and 6 from J; bases not matched to a gene: 9. The CDR3 length is 14 residues. Germline assignment: CDR1 SGHRS and CDR2 YFSETQ. The DNA for the CDR3 is TGCGCCAGCAGGACCGGGACAGGGCAGCCCGAGCAGTACTTC. Translating gives CASRTGTGQPEQYF.

The chain joins TRBV7-6 to TRBJ2-5; unclear D gene. The CDR3 is made up of 13 amino acids. Deletions cut 3 bases from V and 3 bases from J, with 8 bases between. Looked up from germline, CDR1 is SGHVS and CDR2 is FNYEAQ. CDR3 coding DNA: TGTGCCAGCAGCTTTGGCCCTAAAGAGACCCAGTACTTC. Protein sequence: CASSFGPKETQYF.

The chain is built from TRBV5-1 and TRBJ2-3, with a weak D call TRBD1 (6 bases). V was clipped by 4 bases and J by 6 bases, with 12 bases between them. This CDR3 has 13 amino acids. Germline-derived CDR1 and CDR2 are SGHRS and YFSETQ. The CDR3 coding sequence is TGCGCCAGCAGCCTGACAGGTCGGGATACGCAGTATTTT. It is translated as CASSLTGRDTQYF.

V and J are TRBV7-9 and TRBJ1-1; no clear D. Germline loops: CDR1 SEHNR, CDR2 FQNEAQ (reference sequence). CDR3 size: 13 residues. V was clipped by 5 bases and J by 0 bases, with 7 bases between them. CDR3 amino acids: CASSPLMNTEAFF. CDR3 nucleotides: TGTGCCAGCAGCCCCCTAATGAACACTGAAGCTTTCTTT.

This rearrangement joins TRBV7-8 to TRBJ2-2; the D is unclear. The germline V gene has CDR1 SGHVS and CDR2 FQNEAQ. V lost 2 bases, J lost 5 bases, and 9 bases lay in between. The CDR3 spans 14 residues. The CDR3: CASSLFSRTGELFF. CDR3 nucleotide sequence: TGTGCCAGCAGCTTATTTTCCAGAACCGGGGAGCTGTTTTTT.

The V gene is TRBV19, the J gene TRBJ2-2, with a possible D match to TRBD2 (5 bases). The CDR3 totals 16 residues. With 5 bases removed from V and 2 bases from J, the gap between germline ends came to 15 bases. Looked up from germline, CDR1 is LNHDA and CDR2 is SQIVND (reference sequence). The CDR3 sequence: CASSGWGAENTGELFF. In DNA form, the CDR3 reads TGTGCCAGTAGTGGGTGGGGAGCGGAAAACACCGGGGAGCTGTTTTTT.

The V gene is TRBV28, the J gene TRBJ2-7, with D possibly matching TRBD1 (6 bases). The germline CDR1 and CDR2 sequences are MDHEN and SYDVKM. Deletions cut 4 bases from V and 3 bases from J, with 16 bases between. The CDR3 is 15 residues long. As DNA, the CDR3 is TGTGCCAGCAGTTCGGCAGAACAGGGTCACTACGAGCAGTACTTC. Translated: CASSSAEQGHYEQYF.

The chain carries TRBV19 and TRBJ2-6; TRBD1 or TRBD2 may be the D gene (6 bases each). The V and J ends lost 5 bases and 3 bases respectively, with 11 bases between them. Per the germline V gene, CDR1 is LNHDA and CDR2 is SQIVND (reference sequence). This CDR3 has 15 residues. CDR3 DNA sequence: TGTGCCAGTAGTTTACAGGGAGGTGGGGCCAACGTCCTGACTTTC. It yields the protein CASSLQGGGANVLTF.

This clone was counted once. This chain links TRBV28 with TRBJ2-5, with TRBD1 identical over 9 bases. Germline V lookup: CDR1 MDHEN, CDR2 SYDVKM. The CDR3 consists of 17 residues. V dropped 6 bases and J dropped 5; count of bases not matched to a gene: 16. The CDR3 region has the DNA TGTGCCAGCAGCCAAGCTGGACGGGACAGGGCCTTGGAGACCCAGTACTTC. Translation: CASSQAGRDRALETQYF.

V gene TRBV6-6 combines with J gene TRBJ2-7; TRBD1 is a possible D gene (5 bases). CDR1 MNHNY and CDR2 SVGAGI come from the germline V gene (reference sequence). The CDR3 contains 12 residues. V lost 4 bases to trimming and J lost 6 bases, with 10 bases between them. This CDR3 reads CASSSGPLEQYF. CDR3 sequence (DNA): TGTGCCAGCAGTTCAGGGCCCCTCGAGCAGTACTTC.

The genes are TRBV5-1 and TRBJ2-3, with 8 bases aligning to TRBD2. The V gene end was trimmed by 0 bases and the J gene end by 6 bases; junction bases not matched to a gene: 9. CDR3 size: 16 residues. The germline gives CDR1 SGHRS, CDR2 YFSETQ. The CDR3: CASSLEAGGAGDTQYF. The DNA of the CDR3 is TGCGCCAGCAGCTTGGAAGCCGGGGGGGCCGGGGATACGCAGTATTTT.

The chain uses TRBV19 and TRBJ2-5; D not certain. Germline assignment: CDR1 LNHDA and CDR2 SQIVND (reference sequence). This CDR3 is built from 13 residues. Deletions cut 6 bases from V and 4 bases from J, with 12 bases between. The CDR3 DNA sequence: TGTGCCAGTAGCTCGGCCCTCGGAGAGACCCAGTACTTC. Translated: CASSSALGETQYF.

This clone was seen a handful of times. This chain uses TRBV6-1 with TRBJ2-7, with D uncertain. Germline loops: CDR1 MNHNS, CDR2 SASEGT. CDR3 size: 14 residues. The V and J ends lost 2 bases and 0 bases respectively, with 8 bases between them. The CDR3 protein is CASSELRSSYEQYF. CDR3 nucleotide sequence: TGTGCCAGCAGTGAACTACGGAGCTCCTACGAGCAGTACTTC.

The chain couples TRBV5-1 to TRBJ2-5; tentative D call: TRBD2 (5 bases). With 4 bases removed from V and 5 bases from J, the gap between germline ends came to 18 bases. Germline V gives CDR1 SGHRS, CDR2 YFSETQ. CDR3 size: 15 residues. The CDR3 bases are TGCGCCAGCAGCAGCGGACGCGGAGGCGGTGAGACCCAGTACTTC. Its protein product is CASSSGRGGGETQYF. Variable domain in full (rest from reference TRBV5-1 and TRBJ2-5): KAGVTQTPRYLIKTRGQQVTLSCSPISGHRSVSWYQQTPGQGLQFLFEYFSETQRNKGNFPGRFSGRQFSNSRSEMNVSTLELGDSALYLCASSSGRGGGETQYFGPGTRLLVL.